The 30 T cell receptor beta chains listed next were all sequenced from one sample in a study of blood T cell repertoires in COVID-19. Method: immunoSEQ multiplex PCR; TCRdb's copy keeps in-frame clones and lacks some. The table shows roughly 51,000 clones, with about 89% occurring only once. The sequenced sample consisted of peripheral blood. Source of these receptors: a woman aged 60-75 years with active or convalescent COVID-19.

The chain has TRBV12-3 or TRBV12-4 and TRBJ1-1; no clear D. V was pared by 0 bases and J by 10 bases, with 9 bases between. The CDR3 is made up of 12 amino acids. The CDR3 DNA sequence: TGTGCCAGCAGTTTAGCGGTGAGGGCAGCTTTCTTT. Its translation: CASSLAVRAAFF.

V gene TRBV6-1 combines with J gene TRBJ2-3; D not certain. V was shortened by 5 bases and J by 6 bases, with 9 bases between the two germline ends. Looked up from germline, CDR1 is MNHNS and CDR2 is SASEGT. The CDR3 is made up of 12 amino acids. The CDR3 sequence: CASSSNGDTQYF. The CDR3 coding sequence is TGTGCCAGCAGTAGTAACGGGGATACGCAGTATTTT.

The chain uses TRBV19 and TRBJ2-3; a weak D match, TRBD2 (6 bases). The germline CDR1 and CDR2 sequences are LNHDA and SQIVND (reference sequence). This CDR3 comprises 14 residues. The germline V and J ends were trimmed by 3 bases and 6 bases, with 13 bases remaining between them. CDR3 bases: TGTGCCAGTAGTATCTGGGCGGGACGGGATACGCAGTATTTT. Protein: CASSIWAGRDTQYF.

This chain joins TRBV2 and TRBJ1-1, with D possibly being TRBD1 (6 bases). V gave up 6 bases and J gave up 4 bases, with 12 bases separating them. Germline lookup yields CDR1 SNHLY and CDR2 FYNNEI. This CDR3 comprises 13 residues. CDR3 region: CASSAQGGTEAFF. The CDR3 DNA sequence: TGTGCCAGCAGCGCACAGGGTGGCACTGAAGCTTTCTTT.

This clone came up once. The chain uses TRBV15 and TRBJ2-1; D is perhaps TRBD2 (5 bases). The CDR3 sequence is 14 residues long. The V end lost 0 bases, the J end lost 12 bases, and 15 bases lay between the germline ends. Per germline, CDR1 LNHNV and CDR2 YYDKDF (reference sequence). The CDR3 region is CATSRDLTGIRQFF. The CDR3 DNA follows: TGTGCCACCAGCAGAGATCTGACGGGGATTCGGCAGTTCTTC.

V usage is TRBV5-4 and J usage is TRBJ1-3, with 7 bases lining up with TRBD1. V lost 0 bases, J lost 6 bases, and 15 bases stayed unmatched. CDR3 length: 18 residues. Germline V gene sequence: CDR1 SGHNT, CDR2 YYREEE (reference sequence). CDR3 bases: TGTGCCAGCAGCTTGGGCCCTCCTGGGACAGCGTCTCAAAACACCATATATTTT. The encoded protein is CASSLGPPGTASQNTIYF.

The chain has TRBV28 and TRBJ1-3; D remains unclear. V was cut by 5 bases and J by 0 bases, with 8 bases left in between. Germline V lookup: CDR1 MDHEN, CDR2 SYDVKM. The CDR3 runs to 14 residues. CDR3 protein: CASSGGSSGNTIYF. DNA for the CDR3: TGTGCCAGCAGTGGAGGGAGCTCTGGAAACACCATATATTTT.

This chain links TRBV29-1 with TRBJ2-5; D may be TRBD2 (7 bases). Looked up from germline, CDR1 is SQVTM and CDR2 is ANQGSEA. The CDR3 runs to 15 residues. The V and J ends lost 4 bases and 4 bases respectively, with 19 bases between them. Here the CDR3 reads CSVALPRGRRETQYF. The CDR3 nucleotides read TGCAGCGTTGCCTTGCCGCGGGGGCGCAGAGAGACCCAGTACTTC.

V usage is TRBV6-5 and J usage is TRBJ1-1; tentatively, D is TRBD1 (5 bases). Germline loops: CDR1 MNHEY, CDR2 SVGAGI. This CDR3 spans 11 amino acids. V lost 6 bases and J 7 bases, leaving 9 bases between the germline ends. The CDR3 DNA follows: TGTGCCAGCAGCAGGGCAAATGAAGCTTTCTTT. Its protein product is CASSRANEAFF.

This chain links TRBV6-5 with TRBJ2-7, with a weak D call TRBD2 (5 bases). V lost 9 bases, J lost 5 bases, and 17 bases lay in between. Looked up from germline, CDR1 is MNHEY and CDR2 is SVGAGI. The CDR3 has 13 amino acids. CDR3 region: CARARTEADEQYF. CDR3 bases: TGTGCCAGAGCCCGGACGGAGGCTGACGAGCAGTACTTC.

Only a few counts were recorded for this clone. The chain has TRBV4-1 and TRBJ1-2; D gene uncertain. The CDR3 consists of 14 residues. In germline, CDR1 is MGHRA, CDR2 YSYEKL. V shed 0 bases and J shed 8 bases, with 13 bases lying between them. CDR3 region: CASSQDRGQMGYTF. CDR3 nucleotide sequence: TGCGCCAGCAGCCAAGATCGCGGGCAGATGGGCTACACCTTC.

The rearrangement links TRBV7-9 to TRBJ2-7; TRBD1 agrees at 11 bases. The V gene end was trimmed by 5 bases and the J gene end by 5 bases; junction bases not matched to a gene: 8. Germline values: CDR1 SEHNR, CDR2 FQNEAQ (reference sequence). The CDR3 contains 15 residues. The CDR3 reads CASSPLRTGGHEQYF. CDR3 nucleotide sequence: TGTGCCAGCAGCCCACTAAGGACAGGGGGCCACGAGCAGTACTTC.

The genes are TRBV7-9 and TRBJ2-2; 9 nucleotides match TRBD1. This CDR3 is built from 18 residues. The germline gives CDR1 SEHNR, CDR2 FQNEAQ (reference sequence). The junction had 16 bases not matched to a gene; V was cut back by 5 bases and J by 6 bases. CDR3 protein: CASSARHRDRDPPGELFF. CDR3 DNA sequence: TGTGCCAGCAGCGCGCGTCACCGGGACAGGGATCCTCCCGGGGAGCTGTTTTTT.

The chain couples TRBV4-1 to TRBJ1-2, with D unclear. The germline CDR1 and CDR2 sequences are MGHRA and YSYEKL. V was clipped by 0 bases and J by 4 bases, with 9 bases between them. The CDR3 has 14 residues. The CDR3 DNA is TGCGCCAGCAGCCAAGATGAGGCGGCCTATGGCTACACCTTC. Its protein is CASSQDEAAYGYTF.

The chain combines TRBV7-6 with TRBJ1-5; TRBD1 matches at 11 bases. With V trimmed by 5 bases and J by 6 bases, 6 bases remained unmatched. The CDR3 runs to 15 residues. The V gene's germline CDR1 is SGHVS and CDR2 FNYEAQ. CDR3 sequence (DNA): TGTGCCAGCAGCCCGGACAGGGGGCGTATTCAGCCCCAGCATTTT. Protein product: CASSPDRGRIQPQHF.

The chain carries TRBV19 and TRBJ1-5; maybe TRBD1 (6 bases). Germline CDR1 is LNHDA and CDR2 is SQIVND (reference sequence). The CDR3 spans 15 residues. V gave up 4 bases and J gave up 0 bases, with 10 bases separating them. The CDR3 bases are TGTGCCAGTAGTAGGACAGTCAATAGCAATCAGCCCCAGCATTTT. Its protein product is CASSRTVNSNQPQHF.

V and J are TRBV30 and TRBJ1-4; possible D gene TRBD1, 6 bases. The CDR3 is made up of 15 amino acids. The ends were cut back, 2 bases at V and 4 bases at J, with 14 bases in the middle. Germline V gives CDR1 GTSNPN, CDR2 SVGIG (reference sequence). The DNA of the CDR3 is TGTGCCTGGAGTTCCTTGGACAGCCTTAATGAAAAACTGTTTTTT. It yields the protein CAWSSLDSLNEKLFF.

The chain is built from TRBV9 and TRBJ2-2; 11 bases map to TRBD2. The CDR3 is 16 residues long. J was trimmed by 4 bases and V by 4 bases; bases with no gene match: 6. The germline V gene encodes CDR1 SGDLS and CDR2 YYNGEE. The CDR3 loop is CASSPPSGGPTGELFF. For the CDR3, the DNA is TGTGCCAGCAGCCCCCCTAGCGGGGGGCCCACCGGGGAGCTGTTTTTT.

This chain connects TRBV6-5 to TRBJ1-1; no clear D. This CDR3 is 13 amino acids long. Trimming took 7 bases from V and 0 from J, leaving 9 bases between them. Germline-derived CDR1 and CDR2 are MNHEY and SVGAGI. CDR3 region: CASNRGMNTEAFF. The CDR3 bases are TGTGCCAGCAATCGGGGAATGAACACTGAAGCTTTCTTT.

The V and J genes are TRBV7-3 and TRBJ1-1; TRBD1 aligns across 8 bases. This CDR3 region has 13 residues. Looked up from germline, CDR1 is SGHTA and CDR2 is FQGTGA. J gave up 7 bases and V 5 bases, and 6 bases lay outside the gene matches. The CDR3 nucleotides are TGTGCCAGCAGCCCAGAAGGACAGGGTGAAGCTTTCTTT. Translated, it gives CASSPEGQGEAFF.

The chain is built from TRBV9 and TRBJ1-5; possible D gene TRBD1, 6 bases. The CDR3 runs 14 residues. Trimming shortened V by 4 bases and J by 6 bases, and 14 bases separated the two germline ends. CDR1 and CDR2 (germline): SGDLS, YYNGEE. The CDR3 loop is CASSPYREGQPQHF. In DNA form, the CDR3 reads TGTGCCAGCAGCCCCTACAGGGAGGGTCAGCCCCAGCATTTT.

The count of this clone is one. This chain links TRBV11-3 with TRBJ2-3; TRBD2 matches at 14 bases. The V and J ends lost 5 bases and 7 bases, in that order; junction bases with no gene match: 8. Germline V gene data show CDR1 as SGHNT and CDR2 as YENEEA. The CDR3 consists of 16 residues. CDR3 residues: CASSAGLAGGENTQYF. In DNA, the CDR3 is TGTGCCAGCAGCGCCGGACTAGCGGGAGGCGAAAATACGCAGTATTTT.

V gene TRBV19 combines with J gene TRBJ2-1; D perhaps matches TRBD2 (5 bases). This CDR3 contains 16 residues. The V end lost 3 bases, the J end lost 7 bases, and 19 bases lay between the germline ends. Germline V gene lookup returns CDR1 LNHDA and CDR2 SQIVND (reference sequence). The CDR3 nucleotides read TGTGCCAGTAGTATCGGATTTAGAGGGAGAAGGAATGAGCAGTTCTTC. Its protein is CASSIGFRGRRNEQFF.

This clone was observed once. The chain carries TRBV24-1 and TRBJ2-3, with 16 nucleotides matching TRBD2. This CDR3 is built from 20 residues. Trimming at V came to 2 bases and at J to 5 bases, leaving 12 bases not matched to a gene. CDR1 and CDR2 from the germline V gene are KGHDR and SFDVKD. In DNA, the CDR3 is TGTGCCACCAGTGATTCCCCTGTGGGACTAGCGGGGGGGAGAGGAGATACGCAGTATTTT. It specifies CATSDSPVGLAGGRGDTQYF.

DNA for the CDR3: TGTGCCAGCAGCGACTGGACAGGGGGTAGCTATGGCTACACCTTC. Its translation: CASSDWTGGSYGYTF. The V gene is TRBV9, the J gene TRBJ1-2; 10 nucleotides align to TRBD1. Trimming at V came to 3 bases and at J to 4 bases, leaving 6 bases not matched to a gene. Per the germline V gene, CDR1 is SGDLS and CDR2 is YYNGEE. The CDR3 covers 15 residues.

The rearrangement links TRBV6-1 to TRBJ2-4, with 9 bases identical to TRBD1. The length of the CDR3 is 16 residues. CDR1 and CDR2 (germline): MNHNS, SASEGT. V shed 4 bases and J 3 bases; nucleotides not matched to a gene: 7. The CDR3 nucleotides read TGTGCCAGCAGTGTACTACCGGGACAGGGCAAAAACATTCAGTACTTC. Protein product: CASSVLPGQGKNIQYF.

This sequence joins TRBV6-5 and TRBJ1-2, with TRBD1 identical over 7 bases. Germline CDR1 is MNHEY and CDR2 is SVGAGI. After removal of 6 bases from V and 2 bases from J, the junction contained 3 bases not matched to a gene. CDR3 size: 13 residues. The CDR3 loop reads CASRWDRNYGYTF. DNA for the CDR3: TGTGCCAGCAGATGGGACAGAAACTATGGCTACACCTTC.

A remark on this clone: Different DNA sequences within this sample yield the same CDR3. The chain has TRBV28 and TRBJ1-1, with a weak D call TRBD1 (6 bases). Germline CDR1 reads MDHEN; CDR2 reads SYDVKM. The V and J ends lost 6 bases and 5 bases respectively, with 10 bases between them. The CDR3 has 12 amino acids. Written as DNA, the CDR3 is TGTGCCAGCAGCTTAAGGGGGACTGAAGCTTTCTTT. It translates to CASSLRGTEAFF.

This chain connects TRBV10-2 to TRBJ1-5; 7 bases agree with TRBD1. V dropped 7 bases and J dropped 0; count of bases not matched to a gene: 6. The germline CDR1 and CDR2 sequences are WSHSY and SAAADI. The CDR3 covers 15 residues. CDR3 sequence: CASKDRALSNQPQHF. CDR3 DNA: TGCGCCAGCAAAGACAGGGCGCTTAGCAATCAGCCCCAGCATTTT.

The V gene is TRBV24-1, the J gene TRBJ1-2; 9 bases align to TRBD1. Germline V gene lookup returns CDR1 KGHDR and CDR2 SFDVKD. The J segment lost 8 bases and the V segment lost 0 bases, leaving 0 bases of the junction unmatched. The CDR3 covers 13 residues. The CDR3 here is CATSDLGTGGYTF. CDR3 bases: TGTGCCACCAGTGATTTGGGGACAGGGGGCTACACCTTC.